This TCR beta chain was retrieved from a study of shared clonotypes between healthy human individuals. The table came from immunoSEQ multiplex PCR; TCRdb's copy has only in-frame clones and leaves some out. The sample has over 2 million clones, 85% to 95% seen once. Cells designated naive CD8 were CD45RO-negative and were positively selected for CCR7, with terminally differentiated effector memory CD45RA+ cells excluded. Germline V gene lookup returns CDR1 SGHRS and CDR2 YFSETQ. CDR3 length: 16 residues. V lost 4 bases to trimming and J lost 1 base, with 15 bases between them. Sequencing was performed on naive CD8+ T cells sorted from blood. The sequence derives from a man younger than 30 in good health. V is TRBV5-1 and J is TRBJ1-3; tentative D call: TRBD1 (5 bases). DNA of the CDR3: TGCGCCAGCAGCCAGGGACGGCCTCCGTCTGGAAACACCATATATTTT. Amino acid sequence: CASSQGRPPSGNTIYF.